This entry lists 22 T cell receptor beta chains sequenced from one sample in a study of spatial heterogeneity in lung cancer. General study findings and limits: Tumoral mutation counts were tracked by counts of expanded intratumoral alpha and beta TCRs.

Documented time point: sample taken at primary tumor resection. From the 5' RACE reads, TCRdb called clonotypes with MiXCR, one entry per CDR3 protein. The sample carries about 100,000 distinct CDR3 sequences, roughly 4.5% recorded once. The antigens for these receptors are not known. Here the sequenced sample was lung tumor tissue, taken at surgery. These receptors came from a male donor with early-stage non-small cell lung cancer.

This clonotype was found a few times. The V gene is TRBV18, the J gene TRBJ1-6; perhaps TRBD1 as D (6 bases). With 5 bases removed from V and 8 bases from J, the gap between germline ends came to 16 bases. Germline CDR1 and CDR2: KGHSH and LQKENI. The CDR3 is 15 amino acids. CDR3 nucleotides: TGTGCCAGCTCAGTAATTCAGGGGATCGATTCACCCCTCCACTTT. It is translated as CASSVIQGIDSPLHF.

This clonotype was counted only a few times. This chain joins TRBV5-1 and TRBJ2-7; tentative D call: TRBD2 (6 bases). This CDR3 has 14 amino acids. Per germline, CDR1 SGHRS and CDR2 YFSETQ. Trimming left V 2 bases short and J 7 bases short, with 16 bases between. Written as DNA, the CDR3 is TGCGCCAGCAGCTTCGACGCCCCCCGGGGGGAGCAGTACTTC. Its protein product is CASSFDAPRGEQYF.

Many counts were recorded for this clonotype. This chain connects TRBV6-5 to TRBJ1-6; D is possibly TRBD1 (5 bases). CDR1 and CDR2 (germline): MNHEY, SVGAGI. The CDR3 length is 16 residues. Trimming took off 6 bases at V and 4 bases at J, with 16 bases between the two ends. CDR3 sequence: CASSHGGWRYNSPLHF. DNA of the CDR3: TGTGCCAGCAGCCACGGGGGGTGGAGGTATAATTCACCCCTCCACTTT.

This clonotype has at least ten counts. This chain links TRBV15 with TRBJ1-5; D might be TRBD1 (5 bases). CDR3 size: 16 residues. CDR1 is LNHNV and CDR2 is YYDKDF in the germline V gene (reference sequence). V was shortened by 3 bases and J by 1 base, with 13 bases between the two germline ends. CDR3 protein: CATSSRGGASNQPQHF. CDR3 sequence (DNA): TGTGCCACCAGCAGCCGCGGGGGAGCAAGCAATCAGCCCCAGCATTTT.

In its sample, this clonotype was seen many times. CDR3 sequence: CASGLGRSGKETQYF. CDR3 in DNA: TGTGCTAGTGGTTTGGGGCGCTCAGGGAAAGAGACCCAGTACTTC. The J gene is TRBJ2-5, the V gene TRBV12-5, with a tentative D call TRBD1 (5 bases). Germline values: CDR1 LGHNT, CDR2 FRNRAP. Trimming stripped 1 base from V and 3 bases from J, with 12 bases between. The CDR3 contains 15 residues.

This clonotype was seen repeatedly, ten times or more. The chain is built from TRBV5-5 and TRBJ1-5, with D uncertain. This CDR3 has 13 amino acids. Trimming shortened V by 1 base and J by 3 bases, and 5 bases separated the two germline ends. Germline lookup yields CDR1 SGHKS and CDR2 YYEKEE (reference sequence). CDR3 loop: CASSLTDNQPQHF. The CDR3 nucleotides read TGTGCCAGCAGCTTGACAGACAATCAGCCCCAGCATTTT.

This clonotype was seen repeatedly, ten times or more. This rearrangement joins TRBV2 to TRBJ1-5, with unresolved D. The CDR3 covers 13 residues. Germline values: CDR1 SNHLY, CDR2 FYNNEI. CDR3 bases: TGTGGGAGCCGGGAAATTTTAAATCAGCCCCAGCATTTT. This gives the protein CGSREILNQPQHF. The complete variable domain, with remaining parts taken from reference TRBV2 and TRBJ1-5, reads EPEVTQTPSHQVTQMGQEVILRCVPISNHLYFYWYRQILGQKVEFLVSFYNNEISEKSEIFDDQFSVERPDGSNFTLKIRSTKLEDSAMYFCGSREILNQPQHFGDGTRLSIL.

The chain recombines TRBV6-5 with TRBJ1-6, with D uncertain. This CDR3 comprises 11 residues. Per the germline V gene, CDR1 is MNHEY and CDR2 is SVGAGI. Trimming removed 3 bases at V and 15 bases at J, with 9 bases between. The CDR3 region has the DNA TGTGCCAGCAGTTATGGTTCTGTCCTCCACTTT. It encodes CASSYGSVLHF.

This clonotype came up many times. The V call is TRBV20-1, the J call TRBJ2-3; D not resolved. The CDR3 sequence is 12 residues long. Germline V lookup: CDR1 DFQATT, CDR2 SNEGSKA (reference sequence). For the CDR3, the DNA is TGCAGCGTTAGTCACCGCACAGATACGCAGTATTTT. Amino acid sequence: CSVSHRTDTQYF.

V is TRBV4-1 and J is TRBJ1-6; no reliable D call. V dropped 0 bases and J dropped 5 bases, with 8 bases sitting between them. The germline V gene has CDR1 MGHRA and CDR2 YSYEKL. This CDR3 region has 15 residues. CDR3 DNA: TGCGCCAGCAGCCAAGAGGAAGCGGATAATTCACCCCTCCACTTT. This sequence encodes CASSQEEADNSPLHF.

This clonotype has more than one count but fewer than ten. DNA for the CDR3: TGTGCCAGCAGCCCAAGAATAACAGATACGCAGTATTTT. It encodes CASSPRITDTQYF. This chain joins TRBV7-2 and TRBJ2-3; D is undetermined. The germline V gene has CDR1 SGHTA and CDR2 FQGNSA. Trimming took 5 bases from V and 3 from J, leaving 9 bases between them. The CDR3 covers 13 residues.

This clonotype was detected many times. The chain has TRBV3-1 and TRBJ1-5, with D uncertain. V dropped 1 base and J dropped 7 bases, with 11 bases sitting between them. This CDR3 spans 14 amino acids. The germline V gene encodes CDR1 LGHDT and CDR2 YNNKEL (reference sequence). Written as DNA, the CDR3 is TGTGCCAGCAGCCAAGGGGTGGTTGGACAGCCCCAGCATTTT. As protein: CASSQGVVGQPQHF.

This clonotype was observed many times. The rearrangement uses TRBV20-1 and TRBJ2-3; D is perhaps TRBD1 (5 bases). This CDR3 contains 13 residues. Germline values: CDR1 DFQATT, CDR2 SNEGSKA (reference sequence). V shed 4 bases and J shed 2 bases, with 10 bases lying between them. The CDR3 nucleotides read TGCAGTGCTAAGGGGAAGCTCACAGATACGCAGTATTTT. It translates to CSAKGKLTDTQYF.

There are many counts of this clonotype. The rearrangement joins TRBV19 to TRBJ2-7; 11 nucleotides align to TRBD2. CDR1 and CDR2 (germline): LNHDA, SQIVND (reference sequence). Trimming took 10 bases from V and 2 from J; bases not matched to a gene: 4. The CDR3 length is 13 residues. The CDR3 nucleotides read TGTGCCACTAGCGGGAGGACAACCTACGAGCAGTACTTC. Translation: CATSGRTTYEQYF. Complete variable domain (other parts from reference TRBV19 and TRBJ2-7): DGGITQSPKYLFRKEGQNVTLSCEQNLNHDAMYWYRQDPGQGLRLIYYSQIVNDFQKGDIAEGYSVSREKKESFPLTVTSAQKNPTAFYLCATSGRTTYEQYFGPGTRLTVT.

This clonotype was counted many times. The J gene is TRBJ2-2, the V gene TRBV12-3 or TRBV12-4, with D possibly being TRBD1 (6 bases). The V end lost 3 bases, the J end lost 4 bases, and 15 bases lay between the germline ends. The length of the CDR3 is 16 residues. The CDR3 DNA is TGTGCCAGCAGTTTGTTGGGGGCCCTGGGCACCGGGGAGCTGTTTTTT. Encoded protein: CASSLLGALGTGELFF.

This clonotype was observed a handful of times. This sequence joins TRBV4-1 and TRBJ1-1; 7 positions match TRBD1. With 3 bases clipped from V and 0 bases from J, the junction kept 10 bases outside the gene matches. The CDR3 runs to 17 residues. Germline CDR1 reads MGHRA; CDR2 reads YSYEKL. This CDR3 reads CASSHADRFVMNTEAFF. CDR3 DNA: TGCGCCAGCAGCCACGCGGACAGGTTCGTCATGAACACTGAAGCTTTCTTT.

This clonotype was recorded many times. V usage is TRBV7-2 and J usage is TRBJ2-3, with TRBD2 matching over 13 bases. CDR3 length: 16 amino acids. Germline V lookup: CDR1 SGHTA, CDR2 FQGNSA. J lost 4 bases, V lost 6 bases, and 7 bases had no gene match. The CDR3 spells CASRWRLAGGPDTQYF. CDR3 sequence (DNA): TGTGCCAGCAGATGGAGACTAGCGGGAGGCCCAGATACGCAGTATTTT. The whole variable domain, remainder taken from reference TRBV7-2 and TRBJ2-3, is GAGVSQSPSNKVTEKGKDVELRCDPISGHTALYWYRQSLGQGLEFLIYFQGNSAPDKSGLPSDRFSAERTGGSVSTLTIQRTQQEDSAVYLCASRWRLAGGPDTQYFGPGTRLTVL.

This clonotype was observed at least ten times. CDR3 nucleotides: TGTGCCAGCAGCCATCCCCCCCACGCCTTGCAGTTCTTC. It codes for CASSHPPHALQFF. The J gene is TRBJ2-1, the V gene TRBV14; no clear D. Germline loops: CDR1 SGHDN, CDR2 FVKESK. Trimming stripped 3 bases from V and 12 bases from J, with 15 bases between. The CDR3 runs to 13 residues.

This clonotype was found many times. The chain joins TRBV12-3 or TRBV12-4 to TRBJ2-3, with TRBD2 as a possible D gene (5 bases). The CDR3 runs 13 residues. V was cut by 5 bases and J by 8 bases, with 14 bases left in between. The CDR3 is CASSTELVTTQYF. For the CDR3, the DNA is TGTGCCAGCAGTACAGAACTAGTAACTACGCAGTATTTT.

This clonotype was detected only a few times. The chain uses TRBV7-2 and TRBJ2-1; D is undetermined. There are 15 residues in the CDR3. Deletions cut 2 bases from V and 6 bases from J, with 14 bases between. CDR1 SGHTA and CDR2 FQGNSA come from the germline V gene. CDR3 protein: CASSLRRAERNEQFF. DNA of the CDR3: TGTGCCAGCAGCTTAAGGCGCGCGGAACGCAATGAGCAGTTCTTC. Full variable domain (missing parts from reference TRBV7-2 and TRBJ2-1): GAGVSQSPSNKVTEKGKDVELRCDPISGHTALYWYRQSLGQGLEFLIYFQGNSAPDKSGLPSDRFSAERTGGSVSTLTIQRTQQEDSAVYLCASSLRRAERNEQFFGPGTRLTVL.

To note about this clonotype: A read error may explain this, as a much larger clone is one base away. Since no conserved phenylalanine or tryptophan closes the CDR3, a read error is the likely cause. The chain carries TRBV5-1 and TRBJ2-6, with no clear D. Germline V gene lookup returns CDR1 SGHRS and CDR2 YFSETQ. The V end was cut by 1 base, the J end by 4 bases, with 12 bases between. There are 16 residues in the CDR3. Written as DNA, the CDR3 is TGCGCCAGCAGCTTGAGTGCAGTGATAGGGGCCAACGTCCTGACTTAC. Protein: CASSLSAVIGANVLTY.

This clonotype was detected only a few times. Written as DNA, the CDR3 is TGTGCCAGCAGTGCGAACAAGAACACTGAAGCTTTCTTT. It translates to CASSANKNTEAFF. V usage is TRBV6-2 or TRBV6-3 and J usage is TRBJ1-1; no reliable D call. Trimming cost V 5 bases and J 1 base, with 8 bases left between them. CDR1 is MNHEY, CDR2 SVGEGT, per germline. This CDR3 contains 13 residues.